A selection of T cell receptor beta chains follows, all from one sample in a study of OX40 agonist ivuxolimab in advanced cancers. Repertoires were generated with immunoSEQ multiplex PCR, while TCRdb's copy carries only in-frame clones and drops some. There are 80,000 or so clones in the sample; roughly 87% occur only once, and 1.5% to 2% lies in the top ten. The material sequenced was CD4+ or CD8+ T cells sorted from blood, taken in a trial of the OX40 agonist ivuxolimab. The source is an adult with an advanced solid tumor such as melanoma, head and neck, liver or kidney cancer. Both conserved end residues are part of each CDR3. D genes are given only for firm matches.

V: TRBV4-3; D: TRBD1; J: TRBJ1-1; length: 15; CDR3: CASSQEVQGALEAFF
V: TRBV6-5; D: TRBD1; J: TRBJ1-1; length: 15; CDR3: CASSYFAGGNTEAFF
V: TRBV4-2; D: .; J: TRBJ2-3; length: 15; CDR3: CASSQGGGSTDTQYF
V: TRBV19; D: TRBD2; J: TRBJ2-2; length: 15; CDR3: CASSPIAGNTGELFF
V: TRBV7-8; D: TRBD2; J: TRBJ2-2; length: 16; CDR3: CASSFLGRGNTGELFF
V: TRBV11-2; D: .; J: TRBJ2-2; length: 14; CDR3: CASSLQVRSGELFF
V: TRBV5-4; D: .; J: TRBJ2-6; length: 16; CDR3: CASNRDPSSGANVLTF
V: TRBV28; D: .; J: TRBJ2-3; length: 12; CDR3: CASSFVGNTQYF
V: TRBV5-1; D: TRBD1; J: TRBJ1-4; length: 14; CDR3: CASSFGQGREKLFF
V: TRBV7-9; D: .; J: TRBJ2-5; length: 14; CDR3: CASSLGFVLETQYF
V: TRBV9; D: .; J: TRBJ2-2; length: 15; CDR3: CASSVAGHGTGELFF
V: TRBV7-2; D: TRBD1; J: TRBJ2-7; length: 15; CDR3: CASSFGQGGSYEQYF
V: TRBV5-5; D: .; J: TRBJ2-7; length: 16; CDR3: CASSLNRAEWTYEQYF
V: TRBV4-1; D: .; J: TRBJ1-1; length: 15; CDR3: CASRSSGTPNTEAFF